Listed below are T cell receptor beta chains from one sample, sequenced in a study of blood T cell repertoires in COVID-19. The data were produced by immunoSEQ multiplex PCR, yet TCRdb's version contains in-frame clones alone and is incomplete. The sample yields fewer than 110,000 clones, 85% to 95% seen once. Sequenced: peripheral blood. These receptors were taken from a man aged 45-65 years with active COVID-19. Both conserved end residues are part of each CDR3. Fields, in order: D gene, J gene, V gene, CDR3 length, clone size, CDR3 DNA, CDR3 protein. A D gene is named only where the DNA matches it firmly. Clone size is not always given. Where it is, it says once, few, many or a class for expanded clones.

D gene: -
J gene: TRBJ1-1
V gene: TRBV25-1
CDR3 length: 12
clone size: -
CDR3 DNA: TGTGCCAGCAGTACAGGGTCCACTGAAGCTTTCTTT
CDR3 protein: CASSTGSTEAFF

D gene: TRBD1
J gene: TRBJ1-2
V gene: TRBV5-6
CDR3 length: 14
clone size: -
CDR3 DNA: TGTGCCAGCAGCTGGGACAGGGTAAACTATGGCTACACCTTC
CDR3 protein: CASSWDRVNYGYTF

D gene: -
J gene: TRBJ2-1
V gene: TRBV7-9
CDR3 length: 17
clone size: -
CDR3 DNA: TGTGCCAGCAGCTTACAATTGAACAGGGAGCCCTACAATGAGCAGTTCTTC
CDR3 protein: CASSLQLNREPYNEQFF

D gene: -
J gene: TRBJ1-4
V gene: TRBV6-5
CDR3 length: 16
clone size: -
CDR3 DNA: TGTGCCAGCAGTTACTCGGGGCCTGCAACTAATGAAAAACTGTTTTTT
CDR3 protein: CASSYSGPATNEKLFF

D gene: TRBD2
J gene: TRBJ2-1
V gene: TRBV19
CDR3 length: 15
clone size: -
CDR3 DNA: TGTGCCAGTAGTAGACTAGCGGGAGAGGACAATGAGCAGTTCTTC
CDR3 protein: CASSRLAGEDNEQFF

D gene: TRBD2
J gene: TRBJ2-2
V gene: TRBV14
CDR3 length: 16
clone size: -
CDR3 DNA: TGTGCCAGCAGCCCCCTGCGGGAGGGCCGGACCGGGGAGCTGTTTTTT
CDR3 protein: CASSPLREGRTGELFF

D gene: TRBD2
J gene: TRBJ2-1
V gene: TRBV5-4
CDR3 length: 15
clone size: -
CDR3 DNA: TGTGCCAGCAGCTTGCGGCTAGCGGAGAACAATGAGCAGTTCTTC
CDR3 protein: CASSLRLAENNEQFF

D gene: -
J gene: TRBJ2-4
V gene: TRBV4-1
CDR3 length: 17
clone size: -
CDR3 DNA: TGCGCCAGCAGCCAAGTAGGGGTAGCTCCAGCCAAAAACATTCAGTACTTC
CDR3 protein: CASSQVGVAPAKNIQYF

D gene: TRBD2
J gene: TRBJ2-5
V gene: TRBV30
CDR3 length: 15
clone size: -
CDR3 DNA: TGTGCCTGGGATTTTCCGGGACTAGCGGGATACGGCGAGTACTTC
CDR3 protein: CAWDFPGLAGYGEYF

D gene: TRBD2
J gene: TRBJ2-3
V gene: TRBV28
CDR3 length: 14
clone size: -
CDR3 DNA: TGTGCCAGCAGTTCTGCGGGAGGTGGGAATACGCAGTATTTT
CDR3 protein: CASSSAGGGNTQYF

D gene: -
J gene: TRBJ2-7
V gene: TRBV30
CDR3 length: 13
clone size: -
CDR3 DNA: TGTGCCTGGAGTGGTGTCACCGCGAGGGAGCAGTACTTC
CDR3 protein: CAWSGVTAREQYF

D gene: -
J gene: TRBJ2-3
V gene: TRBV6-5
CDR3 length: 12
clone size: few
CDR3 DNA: TGTGCGACTTCTAGCGACACAGATACGCAGTATTTT
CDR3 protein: CATSSDTDTQYF

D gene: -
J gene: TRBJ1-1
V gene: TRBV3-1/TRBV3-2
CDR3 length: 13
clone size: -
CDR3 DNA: TGTGCCAGCAGCCCCCCTTGGAACACTGAAGCTTTCTTT
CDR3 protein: CASSPPWNTEAFF

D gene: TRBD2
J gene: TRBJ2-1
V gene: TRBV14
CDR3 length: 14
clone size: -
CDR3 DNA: TGTGCCAGCACCCAGTCAGCGGGAGGCAATGAGCAGTTCTTC
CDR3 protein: CASTQSAGGNEQFF

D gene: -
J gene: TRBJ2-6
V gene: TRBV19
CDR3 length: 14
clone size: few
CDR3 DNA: TGTGCCAGTAGTCTCAGGACTGGGGCCAACGTCCTGACTTTC
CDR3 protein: CASSLRTGANVLTF

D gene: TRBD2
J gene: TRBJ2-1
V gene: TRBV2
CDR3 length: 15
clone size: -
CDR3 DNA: TGTGCCAGCAGTCCTAGGACTAGCGGGGGGAATGAGCAGTTCTTC
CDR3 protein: CASSPRTSGGNEQFF

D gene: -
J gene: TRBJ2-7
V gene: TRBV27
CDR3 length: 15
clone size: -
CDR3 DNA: TGTGCCAGCACCCAAGGGACTTCTCCCTCCAACGAGCAGTACTTC
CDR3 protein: CASTQGTSPSNEQYF

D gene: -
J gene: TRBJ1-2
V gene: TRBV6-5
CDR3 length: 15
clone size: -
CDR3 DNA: TGTGCCAGCAGTTACGGCGCAACGAGGCACTATGGCTACACCTTC
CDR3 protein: CASSYGATRHYGYTF

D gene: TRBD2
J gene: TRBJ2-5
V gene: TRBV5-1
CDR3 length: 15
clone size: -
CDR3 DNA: TGCGCCAGCAGCTCGTCTAGCGGGAGAGGGGAGACCCAGTACTTC
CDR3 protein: CASSSSSGRGETQYF

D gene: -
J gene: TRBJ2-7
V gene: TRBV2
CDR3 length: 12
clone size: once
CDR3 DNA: TGTGCCAGCAGCCCCAGGACCTACGAGCAGTACTTC
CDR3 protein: CASSPRTYEQYF

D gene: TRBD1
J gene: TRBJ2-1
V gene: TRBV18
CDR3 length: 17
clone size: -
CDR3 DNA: TGTGCCAGCTCGCGCAACAGGGGGTCCAGCTCCTACAATGAGCAGTTCTTC
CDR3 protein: CASSRNRGSSSYNEQFF

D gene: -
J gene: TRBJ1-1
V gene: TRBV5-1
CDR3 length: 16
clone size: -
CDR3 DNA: TGCGCCAGCAGCCTGGCGAACAGGAGATCGAACACTGAAGCTTTCTTT
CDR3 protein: CASSLANRRSNTEAFF

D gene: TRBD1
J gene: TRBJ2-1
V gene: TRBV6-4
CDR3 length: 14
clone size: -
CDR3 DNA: TGTGCCAATTCAAGGGGGCAAAACTACAATGAGCAGTTCTTC
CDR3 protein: CANSRGQNYNEQFF

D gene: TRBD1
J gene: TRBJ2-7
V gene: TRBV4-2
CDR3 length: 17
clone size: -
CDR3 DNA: TGTGCCAGCAGCCATCCTGACAGGGGGCTAGCGACCTACGAGCAGTACTTC
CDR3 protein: CASSHPDRGLATYEQYF

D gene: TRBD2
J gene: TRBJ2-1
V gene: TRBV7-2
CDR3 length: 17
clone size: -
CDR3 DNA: TGTGCCAGCAGCTCCGGACTAGCGGGAGGCTCCTACAATGAGCAGTTCTTC
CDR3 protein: CASSSGLAGGSYNEQFF

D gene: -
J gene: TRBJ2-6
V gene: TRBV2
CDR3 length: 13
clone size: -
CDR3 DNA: TGTGCCAGCTACAGGGCTGGGGCCAACGTCCTGACTTTC
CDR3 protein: CASYRAGANVLTF

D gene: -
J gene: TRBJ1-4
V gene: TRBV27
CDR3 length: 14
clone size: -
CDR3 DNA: TGTGCCAGCAGTTATCAGGGTAACCGGGAAAAACTGTTTTTT
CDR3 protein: CASSYQGNREKLFF

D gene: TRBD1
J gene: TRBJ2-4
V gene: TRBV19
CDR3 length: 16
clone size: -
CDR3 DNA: TGTGCCAGTAGTAAAACAGGGGCTAGGGGCAAAAACATTCAGTACTTC
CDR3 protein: CASSKTGARGKNIQYF

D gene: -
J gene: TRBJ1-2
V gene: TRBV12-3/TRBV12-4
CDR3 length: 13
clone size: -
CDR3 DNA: TGTGCCAGCAGAGGACAGAAGTACTATGGCTACACCTTC
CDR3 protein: CASRGQKYYGYTF

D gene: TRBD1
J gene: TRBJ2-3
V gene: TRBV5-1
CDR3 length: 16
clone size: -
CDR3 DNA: TGCGCCAGCAGCCCCGTTTTTGGACAGGCCCCAGATACGCAGTATTTT
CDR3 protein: CASSPVFGQAPDTQYF